These 21 T cell receptor beta chains originate from one sample sequenced in a study of blood T cell repertoires in COVID-19. Clones were sequenced by immunoSEQ multiplex PCR, and TCRdb holds only the in-frame ones, with some missing. The sample yields about 260,000 clones, 91% seen once. The sample was PBMCs or T cells enriched from blood (not recorded which). Receptor source: a man in his forties who had been exposed to COVID-19.

This clone appeared once. The chain carries TRBV14 and TRBJ2-1; 15 bases line up with TRBD2. The length of the CDR3 is 17 residues. V trimming: 1 base; J trimming: 8 bases; junction bases outside the gene matches: 6. Germline CDR1 SGHDN, CDR2 FVKESK. The CDR3, as DNA: TGTGCCAGCAGCCAAGTCGGGACTAGCGGGAGGAGCGATGAGCAGTTCTTC. Encoded protein: CASSQVGTSGRSDEQFF.

V is TRBV7-2 and J is TRBJ2-1, with 10 positions matching TRBD2. The CDR3 extends over 16 amino acids. The germline CDR1 and CDR2 sequences are SGHTA and FQGNSA. J lost 0 bases, V lost 5 bases, and 4 bases had no gene match. The CDR3 is CASSTASGSSYNEQFF. The CDR3, as DNA: TGTGCCAGCAGCACCGCTAGCGGGAGCTCCTACAATGAGCAGTTCTTC.

The table lists this clone with a few counts. The chain employs TRBV27 and TRBJ2-4; tentative D call: TRBD2 (5 bases). Germline CDR1 reads MNHEY; CDR2 reads SMNVEV (reference sequence). Trimming left V 2 bases short and J 0 bases short, with 11 bases between. The CDR3 loop spans 16 amino acids. CDR3 DNA sequence: TGTGCCAGCAGTTTAATCCCGGACTTAGCCAAAAACATTCAGTACTTC. Amino acid sequence: CASSLIPDLAKNIQYF.

V usage is TRBV4-1 and J usage is TRBJ2-7, with 12 nucleotides matching TRBD1. With V trimmed by 2 bases and J by 5 bases, 7 bases remained unmatched. Germline CDR1 and CDR2: MGHRA and YSYEKL. This CDR3 region has 16 residues. This CDR3 reads CASSQPGQGALDEQYF. The CDR3 DNA reads as TGCGCCAGCAGCCAACCGGGACAGGGGGCACTCGACGAGCAGTACTTC.

The rearrangement uses TRBV2 and TRBJ2-1, with a possible D match to TRBD2 (5 bases). The ends were cut back, 8 bases at V and 6 bases at J, with 14 bases in the middle. This CDR3 is 13 amino acids long. Looked up from germline, CDR1 is SNHLY and CDR2 is FYNNEI. CDR3 residues: CASCGEGSNEQFF. The DNA of the CDR3 is TGTGCCAGCTGTGGTGAAGGGAGCAATGAGCAGTTCTTC.

V is TRBV7-2 and J is TRBJ1-1; 7 bases match TRBD1. V shed 6 bases and J 4 bases; nucleotides not matched to a gene: 8. CDR3 length equals 14 residues. Looked up from germline, CDR1 is SGHTA and CDR2 is FQGNSA. The CDR3 region is CASSDRAVTTEAFF. The CDR3, as DNA: TGTGCCAGCAGTGACAGGGCCGTGACCACTGAAGCTTTCTTT. Full variable domain (remainder filled in from reference TRBV7-2 and TRBJ1-1): GAGVSQSPSNKVTEKGKDVELRCDPISGHTALYWYRQSLGQGLEFLIYFQGNSAPDKSGLPSDRFSAERTGGSVSTLTIQRTQQEDSAVYLCASSDRAVTTEAFFGQGTRLTVV.

The V and J genes are TRBV30 and TRBJ1-5, with D perhaps matching TRBD1 (5 bases). V was trimmed by 3 bases and J by 2 bases, leaving 11 bases between them. The germline gives CDR1 GTSNPN, CDR2 SVGIG (reference sequence). The CDR3 totals 14 residues. The CDR3 loop is CAWRAGNGNQPQHF. The CDR3 DNA reads TGTGCCTGGAGGGCAGGGAATGGCAATCAGCCCCAGCATTTT.

The CDR3 bases are TGTGCCAGCACGCCGGTAAGGACAGGGATTTCCAATGAGCAGTTCTTC. Translating it yields CASTPVRTGISNEQFF. The rearrangement uses TRBV11-3 and TRBJ2-1, with 8 bases identical to TRBD1. The trim removed 7 bases at V and 6 bases at J, leaving 14 bases unmatched. The CDR3 is 16 amino acids. Germline CDR1 is SGHNT and CDR2 is YENEEA.

The V call is TRBV5-1, the J call TRBJ1-1, with 9 bases identical to TRBD1. Trimming cost V 5 bases and J 1 base; bases outside gene matches: 3. CDR1 and CDR2 (germline): SGHRS, YFSETQ. This CDR3 is built from 14 residues. This CDR3 reads CASSWDRENTEAFF. CDR3 nucleotide sequence: TGCGCCAGCAGTTGGGACAGGGAGAACACTGAAGCTTTCTTT.

The chain links TRBV12-3 or TRBV12-4 to TRBJ1-1; D gene unclear. V was pared by 2 bases and J by 3 bases, with 7 bases between. CDR3 length: 13 amino acids. The CDR3 protein is CASSLLADTEAFF. As DNA, the CDR3 is TGTGCCAGCAGTTTATTGGCTGACACTGAAGCTTTCTTT.

This chain joins TRBV7-6 and TRBJ2-1, with TRBD2 matching over 9 bases. This CDR3 region has 15 residues. Germline CDR1 and CDR2: SGHVS and FNYEAQ. Unmatched junction bases numbered 1, after V lost 0 bases and J lost 4 bases. The CDR3 loop is CASSLAAGGYNEQFF. CDR3 nucleotide sequence: TGTGCCAGCAGCTTAGCGGCGGGAGGGTACAATGAGCAGTTCTTC.

The gene calls are TRBV29-1 and TRBJ2-1, with 7 bases matching TRBD1. This CDR3 region has 13 residues. Germline-derived CDR1 and CDR2 are SQVTM and ANQGSEA. The V gene end was trimmed by 6 bases and the J gene end by 6 bases; junction bases not matched to a gene: 8. This CDR3 is CSVHRGQGNEQFF. The CDR3 DNA sequence: TGCAGCGTGCACAGGGGTCAGGGCAATGAGCAGTTCTTC.

V and J are TRBV7-9 and TRBJ2-3; D is ambiguous. Per germline, CDR1 SEHNR and CDR2 FQNEAQ (reference sequence). CDR3 length: 17 amino acids. Trimming removed 1 base at V and 1 base at J, with 15 bases between. CDR3 amino acids: CASSLGVVTAGTDTQYF. CDR3 sequence (DNA): TGTGCCAGCAGCTTAGGCGTCGTCACAGCCGGCACAGATACGCAGTATTTT.

The gene calls are TRBV28 and TRBJ1-6, with 7 nucleotides matching TRBD1. The J segment lost 7 bases and the V segment lost 6 bases, leaving 12 bases of the junction unmatched. Per the germline V gene, CDR1 is MDHEN and CDR2 is SYDVKM. This CDR3 spans 16 amino acids. CDR3 sequence: CASRTQGTSFNSPLHF. The CDR3 nucleotides read TGTGCCAGCAGGACACAGGGGACTTCCTTCAATTCACCCCTCCACTTT.

This sequence joins TRBV7-9 and TRBJ1-4, with TRBD1 matching over 10 bases. This CDR3 contains 17 residues. Germline assignment: CDR1 SEHNR and CDR2 FQNEAQ (reference sequence). Unmatched junction bases numbered 5, after V lost 4 bases and J lost 0 bases. CDR3: CASSSTGGLATNEKLFF. The CDR3 DNA follows: TGTGCCAGCAGCTCGACAGGGGGCCTGGCAACTAATGAAAAACTGTTTTTT.

The rearrangement links TRBV11-2 to TRBJ2-2, with D possibly being TRBD2 (5 bases). The CDR3 length is 15 residues. The germline CDR1 and CDR2 sequences are SGHAT and FQNNGV. Trimming removed 5 bases from V and 3 bases from J, with 13 bases in between. The CDR3 region has the DNA TGTGCCAGCAGCCCCGTAAAGGGAGACACCGGGGAGCTGTTTTTT. The encoded protein is CASSPVKGDTGELFF.

The V gene is TRBV5-4, the J gene TRBJ2-1, with TRBD2 identical over 7 bases. The CDR3 extends over 17 amino acids. Germline values: CDR1 SGHNT, CDR2 YYREEE (reference sequence). V was pared by 3 bases and J by 1 base, with 10 bases of the junction left unmatched. The CDR3 nucleotides are TGTGCCAGCAGCTCGGACTTTAGCGGGTTATCCTACAATGAGCAGTTCTTC. Residues: CASSSDFSGLSYNEQFF.

This clone was found once. CDR3: CATSDPPGTGDEKLFF. The DNA for the CDR3 is TGTGCCACCAGTGATCCCCCCGGGACAGGGGACGAAAAACTGTTTTTT. The chain carries TRBV24-1 and TRBJ1-4; TRBD1 matches 10 bases. Germline CDR1 and CDR2: KGHDR and SFDVKD. The length of the CDR3 is 16 residues. With V trimmed by 3 bases and J by 8 bases, 8 bases remained unmatched.

This clone showed up just a few times. The chain joins TRBV4-1 to TRBJ1-3, with TRBD1 matching 8 bases. The CDR3 is made up of 20 amino acids. Per the germline V gene, CDR1 is MGHRA and CDR2 is YSYEKL. The V and J ends lost 4 bases and 3 bases, in that order; junction bases with no gene match: 20. As DNA, the CDR3 is TGCGCCAGCAGCCGCCTTCGGCCAGGGGGCCCTTTAAATAGTGGAAACACCATATATTTT. Amino acids: CASSRLRPGGPLNSGNTIYF.

The gene calls are TRBV4-1 and TRBJ2-1, with 9 nucleotides matching TRBD2. V was pared by 7 bases and J by 7 bases, with 11 bases of the junction left unmatched. The CDR3 is made up of 15 amino acids. Germline lookup yields CDR1 MGHRA and CDR2 YSYEKL. CDR3 sequence: CASTTRAGGGNEQFF. DNA of the CDR3: TGCGCCAGCACTACGAGGGCGGGAGGGGGGAATGAGCAGTTCTTC.

The V and J genes are TRBV28 and TRBJ2-5, with a possible D match to TRBD1 (5 bases). In germline, CDR1 is MDHEN, CDR2 SYDVKM. The CDR3 has 17 residues. V was trimmed by 3 bases and J by 1 base, leaving 18 bases between them. The CDR3 nucleotides are TGTGCCAGCAGTTTTGCATTGACAGCAGAGATCCAAGAGACCCAGTACTTC. Protein: CASSFALTAEIQETQYF.